These 23 T cell receptor beta chains originate from one sample sequenced in a study of OX40 agonist ivuxolimab in advanced cancers. Using immunoSEQ multiplex PCR, the repertoire was profiled, and TCRdb retains in-frame clones only, with some absent. Of about 55,000 clones in the sample, about 80% were seen once. Sequencing used CD4+ or CD8+ T cells sorted from blood, obtained in a trial of the OX40 agonist ivuxolimab. The receptors stem from an adult with an advanced solid tumor such as melanoma, head and neck, liver or kidney cancer.

The chain uses TRBV5-1 and TRBJ2-3; TRBD2 is a possible D gene (6 bases). V lost 6 bases and J lost 1, with 9 bases in between. Per germline, CDR1 SGHRS and CDR2 YFSETQ. The CDR3 runs to 13 residues. CDR3 amino acids: CASNRGGTDTQYF. CDR3 sequence (DNA): TGCGCCAGCAACCGCGGGGGCACAGATACGCAGTATTTT.

The chain employs TRBV11-2 and TRBJ1-2; no definite D call. Looked up from germline, CDR1 is SGHAT and CDR2 is FQNNGV. Trimming stripped 1 base from V and 8 bases from J, with 17 bases between. CDR3 length equals 15 residues. The CDR3 sequence: CASSLGPSLTSGYTF. The CDR3 DNA is TGTGCCAGCAGCTTAGGTCCCTCCTTGACGTCGGGCTACACCTTC.

J is TRBJ2-7 and V is TRBV7-9; D is undetermined. The CDR3 has 12 amino acids. In germline, CDR1 is SEHNR, CDR2 FQNEAQ (reference sequence). V shed 3 bases and J shed 6 bases, with 9 bases lying between them. The CDR3 protein is CASSFAPVEQYF. CDR3 nucleotides: TGTGCCAGCAGCTTCGCTCCGGTCGAGCAGTACTTC. The entire variable domain, with the rest obtained from reference TRBV7-9 and TRBJ2-7, is as follows: DTGVSQNPRHKITKRGQNVTFRCDPISEHNRLYWYRQTLGQGPEFLTYFQNEAQLEKSRLLSDRFSAERPKGSFSTLEIQRTEQGDSAMYLCASSFAPVEQYFGPGTRLTVT.

This chain uses TRBV5-4 with TRBJ2-5; 7 bases align to TRBD1. The J segment lost 4 bases and the V segment lost 5 bases, leaving 14 bases of the junction unmatched. Per germline, CDR1 SGHNT and CDR2 YYREEE (reference sequence). This CDR3 has 16 amino acids. Written as DNA, the CDR3 is TGTGCCAGCAGTAAAGGGAATAACAGGGGTGGAGAGACCCAGTACTTC. It encodes CASSKGNNRGGETQYF.

The rearrangement links TRBV5-1 to TRBJ2-1, with D possibly being TRBD2 (7 bases). Trimming removed 6 bases at V and 10 bases at J, with 20 bases between. The CDR3 covers 14 residues. The germline V gene has CDR1 SGHRS and CDR2 YFSETQ. The DNA for the CDR3 is TGCGCCAGCATCTCGCGGGGGCCTGCGGGGGAGCAGTTCTTC. Protein: CASISRGPAGEQFF.

V usage is TRBV5-5 and J usage is TRBJ1-5, with D possibly TRBD1 on 5 matching bases. Germline V gives CDR1 SGHKS, CDR2 YYEKEE (reference sequence). CDR3 length equals 14 residues. V lost 4 bases and J 7 bases, leaving 15 bases between the germline ends. In DNA form, the CDR3 reads TGTGCCAGCAGCCCACGGGACTTAAAGCAGCCCCAGCATTTT. As protein: CASSPRDLKQPQHF.

This chain connects TRBV7-9 to TRBJ2-3; weak D call: TRBD2 (6 bases). The CDR3 is 16 amino acids. The V and J ends lost 5 bases and 1 base respectively, with 16 bases between them. CDR1 is SEHNR and CDR2 is FQNEAQ in the germline V gene (reference sequence). In DNA form, the CDR3 reads TGTGCCAGCAGCCCGACTGGCGGGGCGCGCACAGATACGCAGTATTTT. This gives the protein CASSPTGGARTDTQYF. Supplemented by reference TRBV7-9 and TRBJ2-3, the full variable domain reads DTGVSQNPRHKITKRGQNVTFRCDPISEHNRLYWYRQTLGQGPEFLTYFQNEAQLEKSRLLSDRFSAERPKGSFSTLEIQRTEQGDSAMYLCASSPTGGARTDTQYFGPGTRLTVL.

The chain recombines TRBV18 with TRBJ2-1; 8 bases map to TRBD1. Unmatched junction bases numbered 11, after V lost 6 bases and J lost 7 bases. Germline CDR1 KGHSH, CDR2 LQKENI. This CDR3 region has 15 residues. The CDR3 DNA sequence: TGTGCCAGCTCGGCCGCGCTGACAGGGGTGAATGAGCAGTTCTTC. This encodes CASSAALTGVNEQFF.

This clone was detected only once. This chain links TRBV6-1 with TRBJ1-5, with a tentative D call TRBD1 (6 bases). CDR1 and CDR2 (germline): MNHNS, SASEGT. Trimming took off 4 bases at V and 1 base at J, with 11 bases between the two ends. The CDR3 has 15 amino acids. The DNA for the CDR3 is TGTGCCAGCAGTGTGACAGGTGCAAGCAATCAGCCCCAGCATTTT. Protein: CASSVTGASNQPQHF.

The V call is TRBV5-1, the J call TRBJ2-7, with D unresolved. The CDR3 covers 16 residues. CDR1 SGHRS and CDR2 YFSETQ come from the germline V gene. V shed 2 bases and J shed 2 bases, with 17 bases lying between them. CDR3 DNA: TGCGCCAGCAGCTTCACCCCGGGCAGCTCGACCTACGAGCAGTACTTC. Translated, it gives CASSFTPGSSTYEQYF.

The rearrangement joins TRBV6-1 to TRBJ2-3, with 9 bases matching TRBD2. Unmatched junction bases numbered 6, after V lost 8 bases and J lost 3 bases. Per the germline V gene, CDR1 is MNHNS and CDR2 is SASEGT. The length of the CDR3 is 14 residues. The CDR3 region is CASGLSGGTDTQYF. DNA for the CDR3: TGTGCCAGCGGATTAAGCGGGGGGACAGATACGCAGTATTTT.

This clone came up a few times. This chain joins TRBV9 and TRBJ2-7, with 11 bases matching TRBD2. CDR3 size: 14 residues. V lost 1 base to trimming and J lost 6 bases; unmatched junction nucleotides: 3. Germline-derived CDR1 and CDR2 are SGDLS and YYNGEE. CDR3: CASSVFLAGGEQYF. As DNA, the CDR3 is TGTGCCAGCAGCGTATTCCTAGCGGGGGGCGAGCAGTACTTC.

This clone was observed a single time. The chain links TRBV13 to TRBJ1-2; tentatively, D is TRBD1 (5 bases). V was pared by 5 bases and J by 0 bases, with 25 bases between. The CDR3 length is 19 residues. Germline V lookup: CDR1 PRHDT, CDR2 FYEKMQ (reference sequence). CDR3 loop: CASSQYSRGRQPANYGYTF. CDR3 nucleotide sequence: TGTGCCAGCAGCCAATATTCCCGCGGTCGACAGCCCGCTAACTATGGCTACACCTTC.

This chain joins TRBV7-2 and TRBJ2-7, with 9 bases matching TRBD2. The CDR3 extends over 18 amino acids. CDR1 is SGHTA and CDR2 is FQGNSA in the germline V gene. V dropped 0 bases and J dropped 4; count of bases not matched to a gene: 13. The CDR3 loop is CASSLAASGVTAKYEQYF. The DNA of the CDR3 is TGTGCCAGCAGCTTAGCAGCTAGCGGGGTGACTGCCAAGTACGAGCAGTACTTC.

The genes are TRBV5-1 and TRBJ2-2; 7 nucleotides line up with TRBD2. The germline gives CDR1 SGHRS, CDR2 YFSETQ. Trimming at V came to 0 bases and at J to 7 bases, leaving 6 bases not matched to a gene. The CDR3 is 15 amino acids. CDR3 sequence: CASSLAPGGGGELFF. In DNA, the CDR3 is TGCGCCAGCAGCTTGGCCCCGGGAGGAGGCGGGGAGCTGTTTTTT. The full variable domain, rest sourced from reference TRBV5-1 and TRBJ2-2, is KAGVTQTPRYLIKTRGQQVTLSCSPISGHRSVSWYQQTPGQGLQFLFEYFSETQRNKGNFPGRFSGRQFSNSRSEMNVSTLELGDSALYLCASSLAPGGGGELFFGEGSRLTVL.

The rearrangement joins TRBV18 to TRBJ2-7; 7 nucleotides match TRBD2. Trimming at V came to 8 bases and at J to 5 bases, leaving 3 bases not matched to a gene. Germline-derived CDR1 and CDR2 are KGHSH and LQKENI. This CDR3 spans 11 amino acids. The CDR3: CASGRVDEQYF. The CDR3 DNA reads TGTGCCAGCGGGAGGGTCGACGAGCAGTACTTC. The full variable domain, completed using reference TRBV18 and TRBJ2-7, is NAGVMQNPRHLVRRRGQEARLRCSPMKGHSHVYWYRQLPEEGLKFMVYLQKENIIDESGMPKERFSAEFPKEGPSILRIQQVVRGDSAAYFCASGRVDEQYFGPGTRLTVT.

In this sample, this clone turned up once. V is TRBV2 and J is TRBJ2-6; D may be TRBD2 (6 bases). CDR1 is SNHLY, CDR2 FYNNEI, per germline. V lost 7 bases to trimming and J lost 0 bases, with 13 bases between them. This CDR3 has 16 residues. CDR3 sequence: CASTSQGLSGANVLTF. The CDR3 nucleotides read TGTGCCAGCACATCCCAGGGACTCTCTGGGGCCAACGTCCTGACTTTC.

The rearrangement joins TRBV6-1 to TRBJ1-2, with 7 nucleotides matching TRBD1. CDR1 MNHNS and CDR2 SASEGT come from the germline V gene. CDR3 length equals 13 residues. J gave up 9 bases and V 0 bases, and 4 bases lay outside the gene matches. The chain's CDR3 is CASSEATGMSYTF. DNA of the CDR3: TGTGCCAGCAGTGAAGCGACAGGGATGAGCTACACCTTC.

V is TRBV7-6 and J is TRBJ2-2, with 7 bases lining up with TRBD2. V lost 1 base and J lost 7; bases outside the gene matches: 12. CDR1 and CDR2 (germline): SGHVS, FNYEAQ. This CDR3 is 17 amino acids long. The CDR3 nucleotides read TGTGCCAGCAGCTTAGATCCGGGGACTATAAGTAGCGGGGAGCTGTTTTTT. Translating gives CASSLDPGTISSGELFF.

CDR3 nucleotides: TGTGCCAGCAGCCACCCCCGACGGAGCGGGTGGACCTACGAGCAGTACTTC. This gives the protein CASSHPRRSGWTYEQYF. V usage is TRBV14 and J usage is TRBJ2-7, with D perhaps matching TRBD2 (6 bases). V shed 3 bases and J shed 2 bases, with 20 bases lying between them. This CDR3 spans 17 amino acids. Germline V gene sequence: CDR1 SGHDN, CDR2 FVKESK.

Many counts were recorded for this clone. This chain uses TRBV9 with TRBJ2-3, with no clear D. The germline V and J ends were trimmed by 0 bases and 3 bases, with 14 bases remaining between them. This CDR3 is built from 16 residues. Germline V CDR1 and CDR2: SGDLS, YYNGEE. The CDR3 is CASSVGADTWTDTQYF. CDR3 sequence (DNA): TGTGCCAGCAGCGTAGGGGCAGATACTTGGACAGATACGCAGTATTTT.

This sequence joins TRBV7-9 and TRBJ2-4; 9 bases agree with TRBD1. The V gene end was trimmed by 1 base and the J gene end by 8 bases; junction bases not matched to a gene: 6. Germline CDR1 and CDR2: SEHNR and FQNEAQ (reference sequence). The CDR3 sequence is 15 residues long. In DNA, the CDR3 is TGTGCCAGCAGCTTAGAACAGGGGGCCCTCGACATTCAGTACTTC. This codes for CASSLEQGALDIQYF.

This clone came up once. The chain carries TRBV27 and TRBJ1-4, with 9 bases that match TRBD1. CDR1 is MNHEY and CDR2 is SMNVEV in the germline V gene (reference sequence). The ends lost 0 bases at V and 4 bases at J; junction bases unmatched: 0. The CDR3 loop spans 15 amino acids. The CDR3 protein is CASSLSDRGNEKLFF. The CDR3 nucleotides read TGTGCCAGCAGTTTATCGGACAGGGGTAATGAAAAACTGTTTTTT. Full variable domain (outside the CDR3, taken from reference TRBV27 and TRBJ1-4): EAQVTQNPRYLITVTGKKLTVTCSQNMNHEYMSWYRQDPGLGLRQIYYSMNVEVTDKGDVPEGYKVSRKEKRNFPLILESPSPNQTSLYFCASSLSDRGNEKLFFGSGTQLSVL.